The clone carrying this T cell receptor (beta chain) was observed a handful of times. The entry originates in a study of T cells in Graves' hyperthyroidism and ophthalmopathy. Regions amplified from RNA transcripts were the TCR beta CDR3 regions. Initially, a first-round RT-PCR of the TCR CDR3 employed the HTBI primer set. TCRdb passed the multiplex PCR reads through MiXCR, listing each CDR3 protein once. The sample holds approximately 320,000 distinct CDR3 sequences, over 15% seen once. Trimming removed 6 bases from V and 0 bases from J, with 6 bases in between. This CDR3 contains 13 residues. Germline V gene sequence: CDR1 ENHRY, CDR2 SYGVKD.

The receptor was derived from a man under 40 with Graves' hyperthyroidism. Sequenced material: blood. The rearrangement uses TRBV10-3 and TRBJ2-1; no reliable D call. The CDR3 nucleotides read TGTGCCATCAGACCTAGCTCCTACAATGAGCAGTTCTTC. Translating gives CAIRPSSYNEQFF.